Shown below are 32 T cell receptor beta chains from a single sample sequenced in a study of PD-L1 blockade in urothelial cancer. Data came from immunoSEQ multiplex PCR; TCRdb stores just in-frame clones and leaves some out. The sample lists under 130,000 clones; about 85% were seen once. The starting material was PBMCs, obtained around atezolizumab (anti-PD-L1) treatment. These receptors were taken from a man in his fifties or sixties with urothelial cancer.

V gene TRBV7-2 combines with J gene TRBJ1-1; D is possibly TRBD1 (5 bases). Germline V lookup: CDR1 SGHTA, CDR2 FQGNSA. Trimming took 1 base from V and 0 from J, leaving 9 bases between them. The CDR3 has 15 amino acids. The CDR3 spells CASSLGGVMNTEAFF. CDR3 DNA: TGTGCCAGCAGCTTAGGGGGGGTCATGAACACTGAAGCTTTCTTT.

This sequence joins TRBV30 and TRBJ2-7; weak D call: TRBD2 (5 bases). The germline gives CDR1 GTSNPN, CDR2 SVGIG (reference sequence). V was cut by 2 bases and J by 7 bases, with 9 bases left in between. CDR3 length equals 11 residues. The CDR3 DNA is TGTGCCTGGAGTAGCCGAGGGGAGCAGTACTTC. It is translated as CAWSSRGEQYF.

This clone has more than one count but fewer than ten. The chain uses TRBV2 and TRBJ1-2, with D maybe TRBD1 (6 bases). The CDR3 spans 14 residues. Looked up from germline, CDR1 is SNHLY and CDR2 is FYNNEI. Trimming pared 4 bases from V and 5 bases from J, leaving 14 bases between. For the CDR3, the DNA is TGTGCCAGCAGTGGGGTGGAGACAGGATATGGCTACACCTTC. Translating it yields CASSGVETGYGYTF.

The rearrangement uses TRBV29-1 and TRBJ1-4; unclear D gene. Per the germline V gene, CDR1 is SQVTM and CDR2 is ANQGSEA. The CDR3 totals 14 residues. The V end was cut by 6 bases, the J end by 8 bases, with 19 bases between. The CDR3 DNA reads TGCAGCGTCGCCCGTCGGGATGTTGGAGAAAAACTGTTTTTT. Residues: CSVARRDVGEKLFF.

V gene TRBV27 combines with J gene TRBJ1-5; TRBD1 is a possible D gene (6 bases). With 5 bases removed from V and 1 base from J, the gap between germline ends came to 9 bases. The V gene's germline CDR1 is MNHEY and CDR2 SMNVEV (reference sequence). The CDR3 contains 14 residues. CDR3 in DNA: TGTGCCAGCAGTCCCACAGGGAGCAATCAGCCCCAGCATTTT. Translating it yields CASSPTGSNQPQHF.

The V call is TRBV28, the J call TRBJ1-6; 7 bases agree with TRBD1. CDR3 size: 15 residues. Germline CDR1 MDHEN, CDR2 SYDVKM. V trimming: 7 bases; J trimming: 10 bases; junction bases outside the gene matches: 13. The CDR3 is CASTDKGGWGSPLHF. DNA of the CDR3: TGTGCCAGCACCGACAAAGGGGGCTGGGGATCACCCCTCCACTTT.

V and J are TRBV28 and TRBJ1-1, with 9 nucleotides matching TRBD1. CDR3 length: 12 amino acids. J gave up 4 bases and V 8 bases, and 2 bases lay outside the gene matches. Looked up from germline, CDR1 is MDHEN and CDR2 is SYDVKM. The CDR3 region is CASADRGTEAFF. The CDR3 region has the DNA TGTGCCAGCGCGGACAGGGGCACTGAAGCTTTCTTT.

This chain connects TRBV7-2 to TRBJ2-7; D gene uncertain. Germline V CDR1 and CDR2: SGHTA, FQGNSA. The germline V and J ends were trimmed by 0 bases and 1 base, with 7 bases remaining between them. This CDR3 has 14 residues. The CDR3 loop is CASSLATGSYEQYF. CDR3 sequence (DNA): TGTGCCAGCAGCTTAGCGACGGGTTCCTACGAGCAGTACTTC.

V gene TRBV9 combines with J gene TRBJ2-1, with D hard to call. V was shortened by 3 bases and J by 4 bases, with 14 bases between the two germline ends. In germline, CDR1 is SGDLS, CDR2 YYNGEE. This CDR3 contains 15 residues. CDR3 protein: CASSARERGYNEQFF. In nucleotides, the CDR3 is TGTGCCAGCAGCGCCCGCGAGCGCGGATACAATGAGCAGTTCTTC.

V is TRBV7-9 and J is TRBJ2-3, with 7 nucleotides matching TRBD2. The CDR3 covers 15 residues. CDR1 is SEHNR, CDR2 FQNEAQ, per germline (reference sequence). With V trimmed by 5 bases and J by 5 bases, 10 bases remained unmatched. This CDR3 reads CASSPRRGKRDTQYF. As DNA, the CDR3 is TGTGCCAGCAGCCCAAGGCGGGGGAAGCGAGATACGCAGTATTTT.

The chain links TRBV5-1 to TRBJ1-1, with D possibly TRBD1 on 6 matching bases. The CDR3 is 14 residues long. Per germline, CDR1 SGHRS and CDR2 YFSETQ. V shed 3 bases and J shed 1 base, with 10 bases lying between them. The CDR3 region has the DNA TGCGCCAGCAGCTCTCAGGGGAGGAACACTGAAGCTTTCTTT. Translating gives CASSSQGRNTEAFF.

There are a few counts of this clone. The chain uses TRBV4-1 and TRBJ2-7; D is perhaps TRBD1 (6 bases). This CDR3 spans 16 amino acids. Per the germline V gene, CDR1 is MGHRA and CDR2 is YSYEKL. The V end was cut by 4 bases, the J end by 5 bases, with 21 bases between. Here the CDR3 DNA reads TGCGCCAGCAGCCCAACCCGGGACAAAGGTTATCACGAGCAGTACTTC. Translated, it gives CASSPTRDKGYHEQYF.

The chain carries TRBV18 and TRBJ2-5; tentative D call: TRBD1 (6 bases). Germline loops: CDR1 KGHSH, CDR2 LQKENI. The CDR3 length is 13 residues. V was clipped by 3 bases and J by 5 bases, with 10 bases between them. The CDR3 protein is CASSPDRGETQYF. Written as DNA, the CDR3 is TGTGCCAGCTCACCCGATAGGGGGGAGACCCAGTACTTC. The complete variable domain, with remaining parts taken from reference TRBV18 and TRBJ2-5, reads NAGVMQNPRHLVRRRGQEARLRCSPMKGHSHVYWYRQLPEEGLKFMVYLQKENIIDESGMPKERFSAEFPKEGPSILRIQQVVRGDSAAYFCASSPDRGETQYFGPGTRLLVL.

Concerning this clone itself: The junction differs from germline at one of its ends, possibly a read error. This chain links TRBV19 with TRBJ2-6, with TRBD1 as a possible D gene (6 bases). This CDR3 has 15 amino acids. CDR1 and CDR2 from the germline V gene are LNHDA and SQIVND (reference sequence). CDR3 sequence reads: CASSIGGSRANVLTF. CDR3 DNA: TGTGCCAGTAGTATTGGGGGCTCTAGGGCCAACGTCCTGACTTTC.

J is TRBJ2-7 and V is TRBV6-5, with no clear D. Germline values: CDR1 MNHEY, CDR2 SVGAGI. The CDR3 covers 13 residues. Trimming took 2 bases from V and 7 from J, leaving 12 bases between them. The CDR3 is CASSYRLAKEQYF. CDR3 sequence (DNA): TGTGCCAGCAGTTACAGACTGGCCAAAGAGCAGTACTTC.

The rearrangement joins TRBV28 to TRBJ2-7; tentatively, D is TRBD1 (5 bases). In germline, CDR1 is MDHEN, CDR2 SYDVKM. Trimming cost V 5 bases and J 1 base, with 6 bases left between them. The CDR3 has 12 amino acids. CDR3 nucleotides: TGTGCCAGCAGTCAGGGTTCCTACGAGCAGTACTTC. This translates into CASSQGSYEQYF.

The rearrangement links TRBV30 to TRBJ2-7; 10 bases line up with TRBD2. CDR1 and CDR2 (germline): GTSNPN, SVGIG (reference sequence). The V gene end was trimmed by 1 base and the J gene end by 6 bases; junction bases not matched to a gene: 6. CDR3 length: 14 residues. The DNA of the CDR3 is TGTGCCTGGAGTGGTTACCTAGCGGGAGTCGAGCAGTACTTC. This translates into CAWSGYLAGVEQYF.

The chain joins TRBV7-3 to TRBJ2-6, with D possibly TRBD1 on 6 matching bases. Trimming left V 2 bases short and J 2 bases short, with 16 bases between. Germline-derived CDR1 and CDR2 are SGHTA and FQGTGA. CDR3 length: 18 residues. The CDR3 sequence: CASSLLDKPGAGANVLTF. The DNA of the CDR3 is TGTGCCAGCAGCTTACTGGACAAACCAGGGGCTGGGGCCAACGTCCTGACTTTC.

The V call is TRBV6-5, the J call TRBJ2-3, with 8 bases aligning to TRBD1. CDR1 and CDR2 from the germline V gene are MNHEY and SVGAGI. The V and J ends lost 8 bases and 0 bases, in that order; junction bases with no gene match: 7. This CDR3 region has 15 residues. The CDR3 DNA reads as TGTGCCAGCGCGCCACGACAGGGGAGCACAGATACGCAGTATTTT. Its translation is CASAPRQGSTDTQYF.

The chain employs TRBV28 and TRBJ1-2, with 7 bases aligning to TRBD1. The CDR3 is 15 amino acids. Germline assignment: CDR1 MDHEN and CDR2 SYDVKM. With 6 bases clipped from V and 6 bases from J, the junction kept 13 bases outside the gene matches. This chain's CDR3 is CASRPPYQGVHGYTF. The CDR3 coding sequence is TGTGCCAGCAGGCCCCCCTATCAGGGGGTCCATGGCTACACCTTC.

This chain uses TRBV4-2 with TRBJ1-1; TRBD1 is a possible D gene (5 bases). This CDR3 spans 16 amino acids. Trimming removed 4 bases at V and 1 base at J, with 16 bases between. Germline loops: CDR1 LGHNA, CDR2 YNFKEQ. The CDR3 sequence: CASSPGRGDKNTEAFF. In DNA, the CDR3 is TGTGCCAGCAGCCCCGGAAGGGGTGACAAGAACACTGAAGCTTTCTTT.

The chain has TRBV5-1 and TRBJ2-1, with TRBD1 matching 7 bases. The CDR3 extends over 13 amino acids. The J segment lost 9 bases and the V segment lost 4 bases, leaving 7 bases of the junction unmatched. Germline V gene lookup returns CDR1 SGHRS and CDR2 YFSETQ. The CDR3 loop reads CASSGSGQFEQFF. DNA of the CDR3: TGCGCCAGCAGCGGTTCGGGACAGTTTGAGCAGTTCTTC.

The J gene is TRBJ2-2, the V gene TRBV5-1; the match to TRBD2 covers 8 bases. CDR1 and CDR2 from the germline V gene are SGHRS and YFSETQ. The CDR3 consists of 15 residues. Trimming at V came to 1 base and at J to 2 bases, leaving 1 base not matched to a gene. The CDR3 bases are TGCGCCAGCAGCTTGACTAGCGGAAACACCGGGGAGCTGTTTTTT. It specifies CASSLTSGNTGELFF.

This chain uses TRBV30 with TRBJ1-4; D gene ambiguous. Germline CDR1 and CDR2: GTSNPN and SVGIG (reference sequence). The CDR3 contains 11 residues. Trimming cost V 5 bases and J 5 bases, with 6 bases left between them. Here the CDR3 reads CAWGRNEKLFF. CDR3 sequence (DNA): TGTGCCTGGGGGAGGAATGAAAAACTGTTTTTT.

The chain carries TRBV15 and TRBJ2-7; TRBD1 aligns across 8 bases. CDR1 is LNHNV and CDR2 is YYDKDF in the germline V gene (reference sequence). V was clipped by 2 bases and J by 5 bases; unmatched bases: 8. The CDR3 has 15 amino acids. CDR3 nucleotides: TGTGCCACCAGCAGATATCAGGGGGCGGGTAACGAGCAGTACTTC. It translates to CATSRYQGAGNEQYF. Using reference TRBV15 and TRBJ2-7 for the parts outside the CDR3, the full variable domain is DAMVIQNPRYQVTQFGKPVTLSCSQTLNHNVMYWYQQKSSQAPKLLFHYYDKDFNNEADTPDNFQSRRPNTSFCFLDIRSPGLGDTAMYLCATSRYQGAGNEQYFGPGTRLTVT.

The CDR3 sequence: CASSLDTSGRRKTQYF. The CDR3 DNA reads as TGTGCCAGCAGCTTAGATACTAGCGGGAGGAGGAAGACCCAGTACTTC. V is TRBV11-2 and J is TRBJ2-5; 12 positions agree with TRBD2. There are 16 residues in the CDR3. V was clipped by 0 bases and J by 6 bases; unmatched bases: 5. The germline V gene has CDR1 SGHAT and CDR2 FQNNGV.

The chain links TRBV2 to TRBJ2-7; 7 bases are shared with TRBD1. J gave up 5 bases and V 6 bases, and 1 base lay outside the gene matches. Per the germline V gene, CDR1 is SNHLY and CDR2 is FYNNEI. This CDR3 has 11 residues. The chain's CDR3 is CASSDRDEQYF. The DNA of the CDR3 is TGTGCCAGCAGCGACAGGGACGAGCAGTACTTC.

The V gene is TRBV19, the J gene TRBJ1-5, with a possible D match to TRBD1 (6 bases). The length of the CDR3 is 16 residues. Trimming removed 3 bases at V and 4 bases at J, with 16 bases between. Per the germline V gene, CDR1 is LNHDA and CDR2 is SQIVND (reference sequence). CDR3 region: CASSIQDSNGNQPQHF. CDR3 coding DNA: TGTGCCAGTAGTATCCAGGACAGCAACGGGAATCAGCCCCAGCATTTT. Complete variable domain (other parts from reference TRBV19 and TRBJ1-5): DGGITQSPKYLFRKEGQNVTLSCEQNLNHDAMYWYRQDPGQGLRLIYYSQIVNDFQKGDIAEGYSVSREKKESFPLTVTSAQKNPTAFYLCASSIQDSNGNQPQHFGDGTRLSIL.

The rearrangement joins TRBV7-3 to TRBJ1-6, with D unresolved. The CDR3 is made up of 13 amino acids. Trimming removed 9 bases at V and 9 bases at J, with 15 bases between. Germline assignment: CDR1 SGHTA and CDR2 FQGTGA. In DNA, the CDR3 is TGTGCCAGTGGGTCGGGGATTGGTTCACCCCTCCACTTT. Protein sequence: CASGSGIGSPLHF.

In this sample, this clone turned up once. This chain uses TRBV9 with TRBJ2-7; TRBD2 matches at 11 bases. The CDR3 runs to 17 residues. Losses at the gene ends were 0 bases for V and 2 bases for J; bases not matched to a gene: 7. Germline values: CDR1 SGDLS, CDR2 YYNGEE. The CDR3 spells CASSVEGTSGPTYEQYF. CDR3 in DNA: TGTGCCAGCAGCGTAGAAGGGACTAGCGGACCTACCTACGAGCAGTACTTC.

This chain links TRBV28 with TRBJ1-6; 7 nucleotides match TRBD1. CDR3 size: 15 residues. The junction had 12 bases not matched to a gene; V was cut back by 5 bases and J by 11 bases. Germline CDR1 and CDR2: MDHEN and SYDVKM. The CDR3 loop reads CASSQAGTDGPPLHF. CDR3 coding DNA: TGTGCCAGCAGTCAGGCCGGGACAGACGGACCACCCCTCCACTTT.

The chain links TRBV15 to TRBJ2-1; the D gene is possibly TRBD2 (6 bases). Germline V gene data show CDR1 as LNHNV and CDR2 as YYDKDF (reference sequence). The V gene lost 3 bases and the J gene lost 8 bases, with 17 bases spanning the gap. The CDR3 loop spans 15 amino acids. As DNA, the CDR3 is TGTGCCACCAGCAGTTTTGCGGGACTCGGGTATGAGCAGTTCTTC. It translates to CATSSFAGLGYEQFF.